This TCR beta chain was obtained from a study of blood T cell repertoires in COVID-19. The overall study: T cells, B-cell-depleted T cells, or PBMCs provided the cDNA or gDNA that served as material.

Method: immunoSEQ multiplex PCR; TCRdb's copy keeps in-frame clones and lacks some. In the table there are around 130,000 clones, 90% of which are singletons. This CDR3 spans 13 amino acids. The germline V gene has CDR1 SGHVS and CDR2 FQNEAQ. Trimming shortened V by 0 bases and J by 13 bases, and 10 bases separated the two germline ends. Sequencing was carried out using peripheral blood. V usage is TRBV7-8 and J usage is TRBJ1-6; D is undetermined. The TCR originated in a man between 45 and 60 years old with active COVID-19. The CDR3: CASSLAQASPLHF. CDR3 nucleotide sequence: TGTGCCAGCAGCTTAGCTCAGGCCTCTCCCCTCCACTTT.